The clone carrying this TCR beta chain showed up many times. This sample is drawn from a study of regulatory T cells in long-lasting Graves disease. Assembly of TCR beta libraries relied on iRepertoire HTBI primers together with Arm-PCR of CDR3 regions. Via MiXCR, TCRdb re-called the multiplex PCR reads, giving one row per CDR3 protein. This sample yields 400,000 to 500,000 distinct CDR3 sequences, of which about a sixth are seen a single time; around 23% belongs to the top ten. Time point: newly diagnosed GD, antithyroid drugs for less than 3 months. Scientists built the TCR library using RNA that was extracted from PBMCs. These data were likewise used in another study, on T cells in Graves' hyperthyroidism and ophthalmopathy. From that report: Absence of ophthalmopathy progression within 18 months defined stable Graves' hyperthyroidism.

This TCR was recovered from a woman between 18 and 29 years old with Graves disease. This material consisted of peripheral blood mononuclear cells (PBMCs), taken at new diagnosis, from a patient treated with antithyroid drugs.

CDR3 loop: CASRPGQGFNEQFF. CDR3 nucleotide sequence: TGTGCCAGCCGGCCGGGACAGGGTTTCAATGAGCAGTTCTTC. V and J are TRBV11-2 and TRBJ2-1, with 9 bases aligning to TRBD1. Germline V CDR1 and CDR2: SGHAT, FQNNGV. This CDR3 contains 14 residues. Germline trimming cut 8 bases from V and 6 bases from J; bases unmatched to any gene: 8.